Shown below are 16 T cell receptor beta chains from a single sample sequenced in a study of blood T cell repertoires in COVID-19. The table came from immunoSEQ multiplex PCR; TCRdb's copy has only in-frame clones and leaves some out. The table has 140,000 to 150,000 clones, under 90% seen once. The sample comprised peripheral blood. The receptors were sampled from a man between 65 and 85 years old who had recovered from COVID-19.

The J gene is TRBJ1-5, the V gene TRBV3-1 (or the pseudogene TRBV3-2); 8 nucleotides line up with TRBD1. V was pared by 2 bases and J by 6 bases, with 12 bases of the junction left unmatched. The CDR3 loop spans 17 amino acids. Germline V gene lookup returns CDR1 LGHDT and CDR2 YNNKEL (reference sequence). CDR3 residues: CASSQYSLRQGTQPQHF. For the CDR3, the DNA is TGTGCCAGCAGCCAATACAGCCTGAGACAGGGGACTCAGCCCCAGCATTTT.

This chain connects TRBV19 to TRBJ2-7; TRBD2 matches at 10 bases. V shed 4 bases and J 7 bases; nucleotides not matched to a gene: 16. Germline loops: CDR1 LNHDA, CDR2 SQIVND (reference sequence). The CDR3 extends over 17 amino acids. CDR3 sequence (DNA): TGTGCCAGTAGTACCCAAAAAATCCTAGCGGGAGCTCTTGAGCAGTACTTC. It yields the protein CASSTQKILAGALEQYF.

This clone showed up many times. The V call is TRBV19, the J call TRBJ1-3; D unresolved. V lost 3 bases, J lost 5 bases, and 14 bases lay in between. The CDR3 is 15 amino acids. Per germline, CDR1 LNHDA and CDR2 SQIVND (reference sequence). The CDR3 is CASSIGRSGRNTIYF. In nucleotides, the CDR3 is TGTGCCAGTAGTATTGGGAGGTCGGGAAGAAACACCATATATTTT.

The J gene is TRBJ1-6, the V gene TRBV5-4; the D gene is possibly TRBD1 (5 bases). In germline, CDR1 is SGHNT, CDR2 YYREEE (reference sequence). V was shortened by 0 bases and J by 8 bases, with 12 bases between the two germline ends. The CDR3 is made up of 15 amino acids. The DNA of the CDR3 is TGTGCCAGCAGCTTGGAAAGGGGCGCAGATTCACCCCTCCACTTT. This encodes CASSLERGADSPLHF.

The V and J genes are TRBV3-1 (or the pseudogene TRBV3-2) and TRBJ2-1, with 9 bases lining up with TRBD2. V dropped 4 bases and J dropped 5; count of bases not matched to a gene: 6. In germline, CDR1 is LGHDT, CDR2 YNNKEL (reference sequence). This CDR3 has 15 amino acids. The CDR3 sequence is CASSRPGLADNEQFF. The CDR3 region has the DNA TGTGCCAGCAGCCGCCCGGGACTAGCCGACAATGAGCAGTTCTTC.

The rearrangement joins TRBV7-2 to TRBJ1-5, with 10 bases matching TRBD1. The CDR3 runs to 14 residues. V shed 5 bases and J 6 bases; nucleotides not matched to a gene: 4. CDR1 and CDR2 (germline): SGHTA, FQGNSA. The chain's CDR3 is CASSPRTGGQPQHF. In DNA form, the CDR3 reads TGTGCCAGCAGCCCCCGGACAGGGGGTCAGCCCCAGCATTTT.

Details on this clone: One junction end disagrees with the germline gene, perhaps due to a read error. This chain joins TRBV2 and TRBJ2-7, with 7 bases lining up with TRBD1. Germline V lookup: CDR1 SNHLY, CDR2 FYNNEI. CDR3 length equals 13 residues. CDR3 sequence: CASSDLRGRALDF. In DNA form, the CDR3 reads TGTGCCAGCAGTGATCTAAGGGGGCGCGCTTTGGACTTC.

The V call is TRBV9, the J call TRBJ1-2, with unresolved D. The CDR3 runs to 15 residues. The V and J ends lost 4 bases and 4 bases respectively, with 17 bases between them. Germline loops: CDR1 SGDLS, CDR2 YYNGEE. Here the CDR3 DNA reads TGTGCCAGCAGCCCTCGTCAATTTCCAGGCTATGGCTACACCTTC. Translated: CASSPRQFPGYGYTF.

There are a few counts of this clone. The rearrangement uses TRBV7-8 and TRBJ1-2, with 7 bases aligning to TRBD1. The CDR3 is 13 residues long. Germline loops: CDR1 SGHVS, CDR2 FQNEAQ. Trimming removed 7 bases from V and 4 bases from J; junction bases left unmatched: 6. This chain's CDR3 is CASNAGTAYGYTF. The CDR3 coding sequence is TGTGCCAGCAACGCCGGGACAGCCTATGGCTACACCTTC.

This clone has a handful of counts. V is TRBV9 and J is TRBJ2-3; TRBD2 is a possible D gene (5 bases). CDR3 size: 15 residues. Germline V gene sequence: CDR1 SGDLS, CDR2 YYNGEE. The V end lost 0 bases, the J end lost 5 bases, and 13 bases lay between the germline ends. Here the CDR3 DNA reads TGTGCCAGCAGCGTAGTGGGAGAGGTGGGAGATACGCAGTATTTT. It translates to CASSVVGEVGDTQYF.

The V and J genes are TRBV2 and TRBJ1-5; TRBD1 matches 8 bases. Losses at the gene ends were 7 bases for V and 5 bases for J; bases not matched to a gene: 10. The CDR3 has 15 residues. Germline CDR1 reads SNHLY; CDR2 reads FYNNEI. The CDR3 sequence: CASTSDRALYQPQHF. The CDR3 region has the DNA TGTGCCAGCACCTCGGACAGGGCCCTATATCAGCCCCAGCATTTT.

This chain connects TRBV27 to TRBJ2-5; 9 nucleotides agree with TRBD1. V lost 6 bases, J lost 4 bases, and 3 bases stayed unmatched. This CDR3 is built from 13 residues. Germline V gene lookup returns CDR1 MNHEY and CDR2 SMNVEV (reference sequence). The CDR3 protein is CASRGQGGETQYF. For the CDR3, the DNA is TGTGCCAGCAGGGGACAGGGTGGAGAGACCCAGTACTTC.

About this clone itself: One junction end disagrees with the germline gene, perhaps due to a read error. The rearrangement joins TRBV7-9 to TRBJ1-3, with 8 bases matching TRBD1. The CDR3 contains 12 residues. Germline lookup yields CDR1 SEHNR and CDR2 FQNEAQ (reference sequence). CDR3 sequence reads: CASSDGDRPLCF. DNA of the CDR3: TGTGCCAGCAGCGATGGGGACAGGCCCCTATGCTTT.

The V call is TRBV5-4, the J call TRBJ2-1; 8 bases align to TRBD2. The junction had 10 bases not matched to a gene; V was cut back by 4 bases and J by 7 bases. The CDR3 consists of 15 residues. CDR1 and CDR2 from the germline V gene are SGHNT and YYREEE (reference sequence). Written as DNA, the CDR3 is TGTGCCAGCAGCCCGGGGACTAGGGGCTTAAATGAGCAGTTCTTC. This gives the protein CASSPGTRGLNEQFF.

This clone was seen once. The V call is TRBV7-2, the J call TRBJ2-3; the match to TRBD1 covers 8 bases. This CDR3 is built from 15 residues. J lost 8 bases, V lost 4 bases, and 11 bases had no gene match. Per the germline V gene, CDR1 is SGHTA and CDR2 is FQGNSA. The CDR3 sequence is CASSSPYRGQVTQYF. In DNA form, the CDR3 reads TGTGCCAGCAGCTCCCCTTACAGGGGACAGGTTACGCAGTATTTT.

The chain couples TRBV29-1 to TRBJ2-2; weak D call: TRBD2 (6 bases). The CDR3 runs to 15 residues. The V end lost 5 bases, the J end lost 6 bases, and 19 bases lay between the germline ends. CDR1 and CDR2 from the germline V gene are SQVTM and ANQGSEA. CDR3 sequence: CSVRRGDHRSGELFF. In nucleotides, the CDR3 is TGCAGCGTTCGGCGGGGAGATCATCGGTCCGGGGAGCTGTTTTTT.